The entry below describes one TCR beta chain. The antigen remains undetermined. Time point given: cycle 4 day 1 (C4D1), after 6 weeks of nivolumab. Patients all relapsed after autologous stem cell transplantation, and there was variation in brentuximab vedotin exposure. Thawed PBMCs were the source of CD8+ T cells, obtained through magnetic negative selection. Sequenced by immunoSEQ multiplex PCR; TCRdb stores in-frame clones only, minus some. Among 9,500 to 12,000 clones, 80% to 90% were seen once, and the ten largest hold less than 40%. The data belong to a study of PD-1 blockade in classical Hodgkin lymphoma. General study findings and limits: Only CD4+ TCR diversity, not CD8+, had risen significantly by C4D1. Patients newly diagnosed and complete responders had comparable baseline diversity.

The CDR3 has 17 residues. Trimming cost V 6 bases and J 0 bases; bases outside gene matches: 10. The germline CDR1 and CDR2 sequences are LNHNV and YYDKDF (reference sequence). The sample here was CD8+ T cells from blood, taken before the fourth cycle of nivolumab. The chain combines TRBV15 with TRBJ1-4; 7 bases align to TRBD1. This sequence originates from a human donor with classical Hodgkin lymphoma. The donor label of this sample is uncertain. Here the CDR3 reads CATRKQGRKATNEKLFF. CDR3 coding DNA: TGTGCCACCAGGAAACAGGGGAGGAAGGCAACTAATGAAAAACTGTTTTTT.